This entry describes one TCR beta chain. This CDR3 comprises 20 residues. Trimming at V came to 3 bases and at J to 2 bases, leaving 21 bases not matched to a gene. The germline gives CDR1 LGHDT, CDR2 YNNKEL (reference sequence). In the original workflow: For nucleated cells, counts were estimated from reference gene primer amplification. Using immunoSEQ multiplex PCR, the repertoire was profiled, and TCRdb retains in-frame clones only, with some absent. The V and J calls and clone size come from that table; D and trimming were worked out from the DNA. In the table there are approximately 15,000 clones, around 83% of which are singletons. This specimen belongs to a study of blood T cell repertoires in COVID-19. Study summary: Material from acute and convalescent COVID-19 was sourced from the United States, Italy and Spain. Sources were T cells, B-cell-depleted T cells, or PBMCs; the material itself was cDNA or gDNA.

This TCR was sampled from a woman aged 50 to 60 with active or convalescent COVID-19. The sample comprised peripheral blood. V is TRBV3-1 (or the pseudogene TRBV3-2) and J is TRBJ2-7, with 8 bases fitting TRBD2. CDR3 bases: TGTGCCAGCAGCCATAAACCCGGACTTGCGGGGGGCCGCTATCCCTACGAGCAGTACTTC. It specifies CASSHKPGLAGGRYPYEQYF.